This T cell receptor beta chain comes out of a study of early stage breast cancer tumors. Germline CDR1 is LGHNA and CDR2 is YNFKEQ. CDR3 length equals 13 residues. The V end was cut by 4 bases, the J end by 2 bases, with 8 bases between. This clone was found a few times. Clones were sequenced by immunoSEQ multiplex PCR, and TCRdb holds only the in-frame ones, with some missing. The table has tens of thousands of clones, 65% to 80% seen once; the top ten hold 3.5%. The TCR was taken from a person in their sixties or seventies with breast cancer. The sequenced sample consisted of blood. The chain couples TRBV4-2 to TRBJ1-2; possibly TRBD1 for D (6 bases). CDR3 amino acids: CASSPGQNYGYTF. The DNA of the CDR3 is TGTGCCAGCAGCCCAGGACAGAACTATGGCTACACCTTC.